Listed below are T cell receptor beta chains from one sample, sequenced in a study of T cell repertoires in cytomegalovirus infection. Each CDR3 protein is one row after TCRdb ran MiXCR on the reads. The sample yields approximately 700,000 distinct CDR3 sequences, 35% to 40% seen once. The source material was PBMCs. These TCRs come from a human donor in good health (CMV status not recorded). Some clones in this sample may be carry-over from other donors' samples. Each CDR3 is given with its conserved first and last residue. D genes are given only for firm matches. Expanded clones get a size class; other rows say once, few or many, or leave the size out.

CDR3 protein	CDR3 DNA	D gene	V gene	J gene	clone size
CASSEGGGVQPQHF	TGTGCCAGCAGTGAGGGAGGGGGCGTACAGCCCCAGCATTTT	TRBD1	TRBV6-6	TRBJ1-5	.
CASSFTPRTVRSGANVLTF	TGTGCCAGCAGCTTCACCCCCCGGACAGTCCGCTCTGGGGCCAACGTCCTGACTTTC	.	TRBV11-2	TRBJ2-6	.
CATSDLTNYGYTF	TGTGCCACCAGTGATTTGACAAACTACGGCTACACCTTC	.	TRBV24-1	TRBJ1-2	.
CASSSTDGQGASGAKVLSF	TGTGCCAGCAGTTCCACTGATGGACAGGGGGCCTCTGGGGCCAAGGTCCTGAGTTTC	TRBD1	TRBV28	TRBJ2-6	.
CSAKDGSAYGYTF	TGCAGTGCAAAGGACGGATCGGCCTATGGCTACACCTTC	.	TRBV20-1	TRBJ1-2	.
CASSLIGQGLGGEQFF	TGTGCCAGCAGCTTGATCGGACAGGGGTTAGGGGGTGAGCAGTTCTTC	TRBD1	TRBV5-5	TRBJ2-1	.
CASSYWTASSYNEQFF	TGTGCCAGCAGCTACTGGACCGCTAGCTCCTACAATGAGCAGTTCTTC	.	TRBV7-2	TRBJ2-1	few
CAISETGWGMNTEAFF	TGTGCCATCAGTGAGACAGGGTGGGGGATGAACACTGAAGCTTTCTTT	.	TRBV10-3	TRBJ1-1	.
CASSPPDITGELFF	TGTGCCAGCTCACCACCTGATATCACCGGGGAGCTGTTTTTT	.	TRBV18	TRBJ2-2	.
CASSRDTEAFF	TGTGCCAGCAGCAGGGACACTGAAGCTTTCTTT	.	TRBV28	TRBJ1-1	many
CASSPAEGSGQPQHF	TGTGCCAGCTCACCGGCAGAGGGCTCAGGGCAGCCCCAGCATTTT	.	TRBV18	TRBJ1-5	.
CASSLEAGRQPQHF	TGCGCCAGCAGCTTGGAGGCAGGGCGTCAGCCCCAGCATTTT	.	TRBV5-1	TRBJ1-5	.
CASSLADGRGLGGYTF	TGTGCCAGCAGTTTAGCGGACGGTCGTGGACTAGGAGGCTACACCTTC	.	TRBV27	TRBJ1-2	.
CASSFWDRGSGANVLTF	TGTGCCAGCAGTTTCTGGGACAGGGGCTCTGGGGCCAACGTCCTGACTTTC	TRBD1	TRBV28	TRBJ2-6	few
CSVVQVYNEQFF	TGCAGCGTTGTACAGGTATACAATGAGCAGTTCTTC	.	TRBV29-1	TRBJ2-1	once
CASSLASSGIYNEQFF	TGTGCCAGCAGCTTAGCGTCCAGCGGGATCTACAATGAGCAGTTCTTC	TRBD2	TRBV7-6	TRBJ2-1	few
CASSLGIRTSGYPSYEQYF	TGTGCCAGCAGCTTAGGTATCCGGACTAGCGGGTACCCATCCTACGAGCAGTACTTC	TRBD2	TRBV11-2	TRBJ2-7	.